The 23 T cell receptor beta chains listed next were all sequenced from one sample in a study of response to subunit inactivated influenza vaccine. TCRdb recomputed calls from the RT-PCR reads with MiXCR, one row per CDR3 protein. The sample contains about 180,000 distinct CDR3 sequences, about a tenth of which appear only once. Material: non-naive T cells sorted from PBMCs, obtained on the day of vaccination. The receptors originated from a man in his fifties or sixties who received an inactivated influenza vaccine.

This clonotype came up many times. The chain uses TRBV13 and TRBJ2-2, with D perhaps TRBD2 (6 bases). CDR1 and CDR2 (germline): PRHDT, FYEKMQ (reference sequence). The CDR3 spans 16 residues. Trimming pared 5 bases from V and 7 bases from J, leaving 20 bases between. CDR3 coding DNA: TGTGCCAGCAGCCCATTGTCTCGACTAGTTGGCGGGGAGCTGTTTTTT. Its protein is CASSPLSRLVGGELFF.

The chain combines TRBV2 with TRBJ2-1; 9 bases align to TRBD2. The CDR3 length is 19 residues. Germline CDR1 reads SNHLY; CDR2 reads FYNNEI. The CDR3 spells CTLCIRLSGRADSYNEQFF. The CDR3 region has the DNA TGTACCCTCTGTATTCGGCTTAGCGGGAGAGCGGATTCCTACAATGAGCAGTTCTTC.

In this sample, this clonotype turned up many times. The rearrangement links TRBV5-1 to TRBJ2-2; D possibly corresponds to TRBD1 (6 bases). CDR3 size: 15 residues. CDR1 and CDR2 from the germline V gene are SGHRS and YFSETQ. Trimming took off 1 base at V and 0 bases at J, with 7 bases between the two ends. The CDR3 here is CASSLTGPNTGELFF. CDR3 nucleotides: TGCGCCAGCAGCTTGACAGGGCCGAACACCGGGGAGCTGTTTTTT.

The table lists this clonotype with many counts. The genes are TRBV11-2 and TRBJ2-3; 9 nucleotides agree with TRBD1. Losses at the gene ends were 4 bases for V and 4 bases for J; bases not matched to a gene: 6. The CDR3 is 15 residues long. Germline V lookup: CDR1 SGHAT, CDR2 FQNNGV. CDR3 DNA sequence: TGTGCCAGCAGCTACCCCGGGACAGGGTCAGATACGCAGTATTTT. It encodes CASSYPGTGSDTQYF.

V gene TRBV20-1 combines with J gene TRBJ2-3, with TRBD1 matching 8 bases. The junction had 14 bases not matched to a gene; V was cut back by 0 bases and J by 6 bases. The CDR3 has 17 amino acids. Looked up from germline, CDR1 is DFQATT and CDR2 is SNEGSKA (reference sequence). This CDR3 reads CSARDPRTGTTVDTQYF. CDR3 coding DNA: TGCAGTGCTAGAGATCCCCGGACAGGGACGACTGTGGATACGCAGTATTTT.

This clonotype has only a few counts. The chain links TRBV20-1 to TRBJ2-4, with D possibly matching TRBD1 (6 bases). Germline V lookup: CDR1 DFQATT, CDR2 SNEGSKA (reference sequence). Trimming removed 6 bases at V and 1 base at J, with 16 bases between. The CDR3 runs to 15 residues. The CDR3 is CSASPPQGAKNIQYF. CDR3 nucleotide sequence: TGCAGTGCCTCCCCCCCCCAGGGGGCCAAAAACATTCAGTACTTC.

The V gene is TRBV6-1, the J gene TRBJ2-7; 10 bases are shared with TRBD2. Losses at the gene ends were 6 bases for V and 3 bases for J; bases not matched to a gene: 5. This CDR3 is 14 amino acids long. Germline CDR1 reads MNHNS; CDR2 reads SASEGT. CDR3 nucleotide sequence: TGTGCCAGCAGACGGACTAGCGGAAACTACGAGCAGTACTTC. It specifies CASRRTSGNYEQYF.

The gene calls are TRBV6-2 or TRBV6-3 and TRBJ2-2, with 7 bases aligning to TRBD2. CDR3 length: 16 amino acids. V lost 6 bases, J lost 0 bases, and 7 bases stayed unmatched. CDR1 and CDR2 from the germline V gene are MNHEY and SVGEGT. CDR3: CASRPGGRPNTGELFF. In DNA, the CDR3 is TGTGCCAGCAGACCGGGCGGGAGACCGAACACCGGGGAGCTGTTTTTT.

This clonotype was found many times. The chain carries TRBV28 and TRBJ2-7; D may be TRBD2 (6 bases). V shed 6 bases and J shed 0 bases, with 24 bases lying between them. This CDR3 is 18 amino acids long. Germline-derived CDR1 and CDR2 are MDHEN and SYDVKM. Here the CDR3 DNA reads TGTGCCAGCAGATCCAGTAGACCTCGGGACTCCTACTCCTACGAGCAGTACTTC. This translates into CASRSSRPRDSYSYEQYF.

In its sample, this clonotype was seen a few times. J is TRBJ2-7 and V is TRBV7-2; D gene ambiguous. Per the germline V gene, CDR1 is SGHTA and CDR2 is FQGNSA. This CDR3 region has 13 residues. V was cut by 5 bases and J by 7 bases, with 15 bases left in between. CDR3 sequence (DNA): TGTGCCAGCAGCGGATTTGGGCCCCGGGAGCAGTACTTC. Its protein is CASSGFGPREQYF. The full variable domain, its missing parts supplied by reference TRBV7-2 and TRBJ2-7, is GAGVSQSPSNKVTEKGKDVELRCDPISGHTALYWYRQSLGQGLEFLIYFQGNSAPDKSGLPSDRFSAERTGGSVSTLTIQRTQQEDSAVYLCASSGFGPREQYFGPGTRLTVT.

The gene calls are TRBV19 and TRBJ2-2, with D possibly being TRBD1 or TRBD2 (5 bases each). The length of the CDR3 is 15 residues. Trimming left V 6 bases short and J 1 base short, with 12 bases between. CDR1 LNHDA and CDR2 SQIVND come from the germline V gene (reference sequence). CDR3 sequence (DNA): TGTGCCAGTAGCGGGACGGATCTGAACACCGGGGAGCTGTTTTTT. The encoded protein is CASSGTDLNTGELFF.

The genes are TRBV24-1 and TRBJ2-1; D is undetermined. Looked up from germline, CDR1 is KGHDR and CDR2 is SFDVKD. Trimming cost V 4 bases and J 12 bases, with 12 bases left between them. This CDR3 contains 12 residues. CDR3 sequence: CATSDFQDMQFF. The CDR3 nucleotides are TGTGCCACCAGTGACTTCCAAGACATGCAGTTCTTC.

This clonotype has at least ten counts. V is TRBV20-1 and J is TRBJ2-4; D not certain. CDR1 is DFQATT and CDR2 is SNEGSKA in the germline V gene (reference sequence). Trimming took off 6 bases at V and 7 bases at J, with 19 bases between the two ends. This CDR3 is built from 14 residues. CDR3 in amino acids: CSAERYLWANIQYF. CDR3 sequence (DNA): TGCAGTGCGGAGAGGTACCTCTGGGCGAACATTCAGTACTTC.

This clonotype was counted between two and nine times. The chain combines TRBV10-3 with TRBJ2-3; D ambiguous. Germline V gives CDR1 ENHRY, CDR2 SYGVKD. The CDR3 extends over 14 amino acids. The V gene lost 7 bases and the J gene lost 1 base, with 12 bases spanning the gap. As DNA, the CDR3 is TGTGCCATCAAAAACATGGGCCGCACAGATACGCAGTATTTT. Translation gives CAIKNMGRTDTQYF.

This clonotype came up once. The chain couples TRBV24-1 to TRBJ1-2; D gene ambiguous. Trimming cost V 2 bases and J 1 base, with 13 bases left between them. The CDR3 extends over 16 amino acids. Germline lookup yields CDR1 KGHDR and CDR2 SFDVKD. The CDR3 DNA follows: TGTGCCACCAGTGATTCCGGACGGGAGTATAACTATGGCTACACCTTC. This sequence encodes CATSDSGREYNYGYTF.

The genes are TRBV6-2 or TRBV6-3 and TRBJ2-7; 7 positions agree with TRBD2. The CDR3 spans 13 residues. Germline V gene lookup returns CDR1 MNHEY and CDR2 SVGEGT. Trimming removed 8 bases from V and 1 base from J; junction bases left unmatched: 5. The CDR3 here is CASLASGSYEQYF. In DNA form, the CDR3 reads TGTGCCAGCTTGGCTAGCGGTTCCTACGAGCAGTACTTC.

V and J are TRBV5-1 and TRBJ2-3; the D gene is possibly TRBD2 (6 bases). Germline V gene sequence: CDR1 SGHRS, CDR2 YFSETQ. The ends were cut back, 0 bases at V and 4 bases at J, with 12 bases in the middle. There are 15 residues in the CDR3. The CDR3 DNA sequence: TGCGCCAGCAGCTTGGATGGCCAGCGGGCAGATACGCAGTATTTT. It codes for CASSLDGQRADTQYF.

This clonotype was observed at least ten times. The V gene is TRBV4-2, the J gene TRBJ2-1; a weak D match, TRBD1 (6 bases). Germline loops: CDR1 LGHNA, CDR2 YNFKEQ. V was trimmed by 0 bases and J by 10 bases, leaving 10 bases between them. This CDR3 region has 13 residues. This CDR3 is CASSQDRDREQFF. CDR3 bases: TGTGCCAGCAGCCAAGACCGAGACAGGGAGCAGTTCTTC.

In its sample, this clonotype was seen many times. This chain joins TRBV5-1 and TRBJ2-3; 8 bases are shared with TRBD2. CDR3 length: 14 residues. The ends lost 1 base at V and 5 bases at J; junction bases unmatched: 3. Germline V gene lookup returns CDR1 SGHRS and CDR2 YFSETQ. The CDR3 DNA follows: TGCGCCAGCAGCTTGCGCCTAGCGGGAGATACGCAGTATTTT. Amino acids: CASSLRLAGDTQYF.

The sample holds many counts of this clonotype. Here the CDR3 DNA reads TGCAGCGTTCATCACGGGACGGAGACCCAGTACTTC. This codes for CSVHHGTETQYF. J is TRBJ2-5 and V is TRBV29-1, with D possibly being TRBD1 or TRBD2 (5 bases each). V lost 5 bases to trimming and J lost 5 bases, with 12 bases between them. Germline CDR1 reads SQVTM; CDR2 reads ANQGSEA. The CDR3 runs to 12 residues.

This clonotype was observed a single time. A much larger clone differs from this one at a single base, so this may be a read error. The chain links TRBV7-9 to TRBJ2-5; TRBD2 agrees at 8 bases. This CDR3 region has 15 residues. Losses at the gene ends were 1 base for V and 3 bases for J; bases not matched to a gene: 4. CDR1 and CDR2 (germline): SEHNR, FQNEAQ (reference sequence). CDR3 sequence (DNA): TGTGCCAGCAGCTTAGTGACTAGCGACGAAGAGACCCAGTACTTC. This translates into CASSLVTSDEETQYF.

This clonotype was seen only a few times. The chain links TRBV11-3 to TRBJ2-3, with TRBD2 matching over 14 bases. The ends lost 3 bases at V and 5 bases at J; junction bases unmatched: 7. The V gene's germline CDR1 is SGHNT and CDR2 YENEEA. The length of the CDR3 is 17 residues. The CDR3 DNA follows: TGTGCCAGCAGCTTTGGGACTAGCGGGAGCGGGGGAGATACGCAGTATTTT. Its translation is CASSFGTSGSGGDTQYF. The full variable domain, in which reference TRBV11-3 and TRBJ2-3 provide the parts outside the CDR3, is EAGVVQSPRYKIIEKKQPVAFWCNPISGHNTLYWYLQNLGQGPELLIRYENEEAVDDSQLPKDRFSAERLKGVDSTLKIQPAELGDSAVYLCASSFGTSGSGGDTQYFGPGTRLTVL.

In its sample, this clonotype was seen a few times. The V call is TRBV12-3 or TRBV12-4, the J call TRBJ2-7, with 12 bases matching TRBD2. V was clipped by 5 bases and J by 4 bases; unmatched bases: 0. This CDR3 region has 13 residues. The CDR3 is CASSGLAGYEQYF. The CDR3 nucleotides are TGTGCCAGCAGTGGACTAGCGGGGTACGAGCAGTACTTC.